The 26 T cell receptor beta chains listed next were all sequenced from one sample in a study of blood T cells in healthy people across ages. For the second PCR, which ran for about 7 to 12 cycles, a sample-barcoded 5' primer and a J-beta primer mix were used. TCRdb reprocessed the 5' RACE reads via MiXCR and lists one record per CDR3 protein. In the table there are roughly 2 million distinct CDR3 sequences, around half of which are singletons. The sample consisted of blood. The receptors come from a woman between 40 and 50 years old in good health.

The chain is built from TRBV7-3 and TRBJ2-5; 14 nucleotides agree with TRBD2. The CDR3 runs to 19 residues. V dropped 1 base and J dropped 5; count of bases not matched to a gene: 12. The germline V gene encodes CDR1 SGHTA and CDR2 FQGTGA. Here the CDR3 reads CASSLMGLAGAEVQETQYF. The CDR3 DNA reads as TGTGCCAGCAGCTTAATGGGACTAGCGGGGGCCGAAGTACAGGAGACCCAGTACTTC.

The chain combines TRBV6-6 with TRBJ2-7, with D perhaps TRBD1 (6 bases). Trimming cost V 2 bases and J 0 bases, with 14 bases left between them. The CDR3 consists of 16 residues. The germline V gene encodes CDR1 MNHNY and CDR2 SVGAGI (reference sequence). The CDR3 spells CASSYGRQVSSYEQYF. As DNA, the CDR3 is TGTGCCAGCAGTTACGGCCGACAGGTTAGCTCCTACGAGCAGTACTTC.

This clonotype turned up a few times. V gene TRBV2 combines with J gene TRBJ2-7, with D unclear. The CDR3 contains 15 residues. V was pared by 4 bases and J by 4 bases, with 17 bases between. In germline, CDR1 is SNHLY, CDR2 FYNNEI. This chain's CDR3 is CASSANNPTQYEQYF. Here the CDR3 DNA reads TGTGCCAGCAGTGCCAACAATCCCACCCAATACGAGCAGTACTTC.

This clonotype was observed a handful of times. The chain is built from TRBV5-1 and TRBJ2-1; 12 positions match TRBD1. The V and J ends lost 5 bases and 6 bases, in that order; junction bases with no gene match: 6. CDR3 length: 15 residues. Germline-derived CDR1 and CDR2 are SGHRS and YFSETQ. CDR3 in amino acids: CASSFGTGGSNEQFF. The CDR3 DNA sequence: TGCGCCAGCAGTTTTGGGACAGGGGGCTCCAATGAGCAGTTCTTC.

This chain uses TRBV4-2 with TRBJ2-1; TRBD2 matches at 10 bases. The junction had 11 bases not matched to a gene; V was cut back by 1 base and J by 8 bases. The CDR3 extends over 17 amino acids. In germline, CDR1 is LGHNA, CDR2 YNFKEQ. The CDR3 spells CASSQAKGLAAVYEQFF. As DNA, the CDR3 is TGTGCCAGCAGCCAAGCCAAAGGACTAGCGGCTGTATATGAGCAGTTCTTC.

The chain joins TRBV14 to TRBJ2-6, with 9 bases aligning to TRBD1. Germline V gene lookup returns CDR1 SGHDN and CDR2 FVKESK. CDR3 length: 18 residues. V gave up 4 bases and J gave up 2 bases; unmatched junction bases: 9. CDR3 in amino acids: CASSPYRTGVPGANVLTF. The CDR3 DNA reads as TGTGCCAGCAGCCCATACCGGACAGGGGTCCCTGGGGCCAACGTCCTGACTTTC.

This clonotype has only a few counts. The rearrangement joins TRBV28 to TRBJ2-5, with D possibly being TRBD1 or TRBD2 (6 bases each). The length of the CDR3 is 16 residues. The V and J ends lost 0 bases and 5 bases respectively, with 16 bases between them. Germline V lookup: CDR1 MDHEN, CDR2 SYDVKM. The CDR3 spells CASSLWSGAMGETQYF. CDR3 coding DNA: TGTGCCAGCAGTTTATGGTCGGGGGCGATGGGGGAGACCCAGTACTTC.

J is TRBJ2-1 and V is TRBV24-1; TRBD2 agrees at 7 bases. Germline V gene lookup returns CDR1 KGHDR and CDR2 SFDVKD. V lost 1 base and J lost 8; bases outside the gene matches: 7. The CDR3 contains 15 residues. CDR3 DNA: TGTGCCACCAGTGATTTTGCGTCGGGAGGCGATGAGCAGTTCTTC. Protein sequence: CATSDFASGGDEQFF.

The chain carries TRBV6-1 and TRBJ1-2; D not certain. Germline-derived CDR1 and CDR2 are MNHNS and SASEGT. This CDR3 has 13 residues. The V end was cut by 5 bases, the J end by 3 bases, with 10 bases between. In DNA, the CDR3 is TGTGCCAGCAGTAGGGCGCCCTACTATGGCTACACCTTC. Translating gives CASSRAPYYGYTF.

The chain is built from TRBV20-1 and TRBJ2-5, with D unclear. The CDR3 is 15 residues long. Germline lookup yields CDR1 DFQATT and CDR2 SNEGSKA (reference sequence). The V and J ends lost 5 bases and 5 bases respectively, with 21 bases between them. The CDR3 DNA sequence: TGCAGTGCTGGACCGTTAATTAGTGTTGGGGAGACCCAGTACTTC. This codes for CSAGPLISVGETQYF.

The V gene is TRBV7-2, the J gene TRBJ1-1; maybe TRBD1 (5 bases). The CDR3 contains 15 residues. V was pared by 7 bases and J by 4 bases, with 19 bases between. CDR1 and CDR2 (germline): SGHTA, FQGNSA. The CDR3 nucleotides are TGTGCCAGCACCACCCCTGCGTGGGGCATCACTGAAGCTTTCTTT. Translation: CASTTPAWGITEAFF. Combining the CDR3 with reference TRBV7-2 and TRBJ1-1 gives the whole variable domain GAGVSQSPSNKVTEKGKDVELRCDPISGHTALYWYRQSLGQGLEFLIYFQGNSAPDKSGLPSDRFSAERTGGSVSTLTIQRTQQEDSAVYLCASTTPAWGITEAFFGQGTRLTVV.

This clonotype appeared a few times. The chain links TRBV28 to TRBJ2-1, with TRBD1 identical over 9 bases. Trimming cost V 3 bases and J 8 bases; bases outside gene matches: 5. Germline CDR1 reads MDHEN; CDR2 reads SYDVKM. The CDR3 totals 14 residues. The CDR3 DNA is TGTGCCAGCAGTTTGGGACAGGGTAAGCATGAGCAGTTCTTC. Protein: CASSLGQGKHEQFF.

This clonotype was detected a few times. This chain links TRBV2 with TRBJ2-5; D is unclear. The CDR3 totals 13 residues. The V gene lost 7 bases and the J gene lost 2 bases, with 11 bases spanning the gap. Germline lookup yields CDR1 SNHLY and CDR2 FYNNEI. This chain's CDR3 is CASIRRRQETQYF. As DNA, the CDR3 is TGTGCCAGCATTAGACGGAGACAAGAGACCCAGTACTTC.

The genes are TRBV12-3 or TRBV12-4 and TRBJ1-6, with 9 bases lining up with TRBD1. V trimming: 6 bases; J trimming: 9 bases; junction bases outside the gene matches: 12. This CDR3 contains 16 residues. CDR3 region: CASSMEGQGIGSPLHF. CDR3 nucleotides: TGTGCCAGCAGCATGGAGGGACAGGGAATTGGTTCACCCCTCCACTTT.

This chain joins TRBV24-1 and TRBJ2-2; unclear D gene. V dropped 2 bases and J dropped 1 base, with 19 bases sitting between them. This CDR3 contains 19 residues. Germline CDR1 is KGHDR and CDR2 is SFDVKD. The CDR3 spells CATSDSTPTTIRNTGELFF. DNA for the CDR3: TGTGCCACCAGTGATTCGACCCCTACTACGATTAGGAACACCGGGGAGCTGTTTTTT.

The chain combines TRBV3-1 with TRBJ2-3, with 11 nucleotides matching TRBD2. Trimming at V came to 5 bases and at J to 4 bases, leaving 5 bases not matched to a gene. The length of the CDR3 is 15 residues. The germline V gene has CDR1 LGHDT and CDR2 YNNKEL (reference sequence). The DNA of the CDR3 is TGTGCCAGCAGCAACCCGGGACTAGCGGCAGATACGCAGTATTTT. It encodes CASSNPGLAADTQYF.

The CDR3 DNA is TGTGCCAGCAGTTTTAGACAGGGAGGTAATTCACCCCTCCACTTT. It codes for CASSFRQGGNSPLHF. The V gene is TRBV12-3 or TRBV12-4, the J gene TRBJ1-6, with TRBD1 identical over 7 bases. The CDR3 extends over 15 amino acids. V lost 3 bases, J lost 6 bases, and 5 bases stayed unmatched.

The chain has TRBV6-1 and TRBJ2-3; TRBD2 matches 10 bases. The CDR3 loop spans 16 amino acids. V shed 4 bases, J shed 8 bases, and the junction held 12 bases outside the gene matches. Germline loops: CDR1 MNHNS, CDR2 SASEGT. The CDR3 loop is CASSVTSGVWRVTQYF. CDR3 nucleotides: TGTGCCAGCAGTGTCACTAGCGGGGTTTGGCGGGTTACGCAGTATTTT.

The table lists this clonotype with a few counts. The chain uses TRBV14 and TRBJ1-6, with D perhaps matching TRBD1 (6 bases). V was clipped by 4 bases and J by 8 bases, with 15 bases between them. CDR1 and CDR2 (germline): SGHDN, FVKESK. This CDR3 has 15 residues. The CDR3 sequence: CASSPRTELDSPLHF. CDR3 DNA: TGTGCCAGCAGCCCTCGGACAGAGTTAGATTCACCCCTCCACTTT.

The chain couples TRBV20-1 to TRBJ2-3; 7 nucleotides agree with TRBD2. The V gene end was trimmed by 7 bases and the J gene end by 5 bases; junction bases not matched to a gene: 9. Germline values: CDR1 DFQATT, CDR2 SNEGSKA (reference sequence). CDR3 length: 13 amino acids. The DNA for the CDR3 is TGCAGTGTCTCGGGGCTAGCGGAAGATACGCAGTATTTT. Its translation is CSVSGLAEDTQYF.

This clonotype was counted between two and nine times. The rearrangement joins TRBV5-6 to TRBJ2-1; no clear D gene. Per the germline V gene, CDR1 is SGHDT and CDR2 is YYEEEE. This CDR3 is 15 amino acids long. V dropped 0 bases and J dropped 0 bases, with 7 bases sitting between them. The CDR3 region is CASSLGITSYNEQFF. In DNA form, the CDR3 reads TGTGCCAGCAGCTTGGGCATTACCTCCTACAATGAGCAGTTCTTC.

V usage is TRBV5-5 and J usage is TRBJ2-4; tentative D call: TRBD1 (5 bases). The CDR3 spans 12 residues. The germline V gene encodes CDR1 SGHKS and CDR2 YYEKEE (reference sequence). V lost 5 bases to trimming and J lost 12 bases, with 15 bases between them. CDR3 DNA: TGTGCCAGCAGTAGGGGCGCGCGGAGTCAGTACTTC. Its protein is CASSRGARSQYF.

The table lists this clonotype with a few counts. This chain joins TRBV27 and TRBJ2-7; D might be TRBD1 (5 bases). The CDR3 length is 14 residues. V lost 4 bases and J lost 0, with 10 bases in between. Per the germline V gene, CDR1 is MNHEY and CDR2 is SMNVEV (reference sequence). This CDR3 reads CASSYADTSYEQYF. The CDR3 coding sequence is TGTGCCAGCAGTTATGCGGACACCTCCTACGAGCAGTACTTC.

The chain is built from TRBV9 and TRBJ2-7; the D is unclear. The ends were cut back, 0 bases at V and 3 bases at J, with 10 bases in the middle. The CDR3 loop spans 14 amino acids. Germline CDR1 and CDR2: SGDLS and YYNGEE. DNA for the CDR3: TGTGCCAGCAGCGTAGGGGAAGATTTCTACGAGCAGTACTTC. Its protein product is CASSVGEDFYEQYF. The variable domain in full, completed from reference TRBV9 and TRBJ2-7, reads DSGVTQTPKHLITATGQRVTLRCSPRSGDLSVYWYQQSLDQGLQFLIQYYNGEERAKGNILERFSAQQFPDLHSELNLSSLELGDSALYFCASSVGEDFYEQYFGPGTRLTVT.

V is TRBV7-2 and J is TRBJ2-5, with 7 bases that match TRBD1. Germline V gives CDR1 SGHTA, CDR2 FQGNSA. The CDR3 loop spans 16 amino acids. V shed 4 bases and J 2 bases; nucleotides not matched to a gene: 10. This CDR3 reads CASSSASTGRQETQYF. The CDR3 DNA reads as TGTGCCAGCAGCTCCGCCTCGACAGGGCGGCAAGAGACCCAGTACTTC.

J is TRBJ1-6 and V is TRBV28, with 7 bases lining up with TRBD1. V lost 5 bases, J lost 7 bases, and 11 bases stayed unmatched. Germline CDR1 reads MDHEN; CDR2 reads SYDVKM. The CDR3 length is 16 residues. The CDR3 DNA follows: TGTGCCAGCAGTCCCCTATCGACAGGGATGAATTCACCCCTCCACTTT. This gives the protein CASSPLSTGMNSPLHF.